The rows below give T cell receptor beta chains drawn from one sample of a study of T cells in Graves' hyperthyroidism and ophthalmopathy. TCRdb passed the multiplex PCR reads through MiXCR, listing each CDR3 protein once. Of around 580,000 distinct CDR3 sequences listed, approximately 16% are singletons. The specimen sequenced was blood. The receptors come from a woman under 30 with Graves' hyperthyroidism. Both conserved end residues are part of each CDR3. The D gene is left open where the match is weak. The listing skips clone size in some rows; elsewhere it reads once, few, many or a size class.

V gene	J gene	CDR3 length	clone size	D gene	CDR3 protein	CDR3 DNA
TRBV28	TRBJ2-7	20	many	TRBD2	CASSPTVLTRGTSGSYEQYF	TGTGCCAGCAGCCCAACAGTTCTCACCCGGGGGACTAGCGGGAGTTACGAGCAGTACTTC
TRBV5-1	TRBJ2-1	15	many	-	CASSLAETHNNEQFF	TGCGCCAGCAGCTTGGCCGAGACCCATAACAATGAGCAGTTCTTC
TRBV18	TRBJ2-7	13	-	-	CASQGRASYEQYF	TGTGCCAGCCAGGGGAGAGCCTCCTACGAGCAGTACTTC
TRBV9	TRBJ1-5	14	-	-	CASSFGTQNQPQHF	TGTGCCAGCAGCTTTGGGACACAGAATCAGCCCCAGCATTTT
TRBV12-3/TRBV12-4	TRBJ2-4	16	many	-	CASSLKLDTAKNIQYF	TGTGCCAGCAGTTTAAAATTGGACACAGCCAAAAACATTCAGTACTTC
TRBV6-1	TRBJ2-5	16	-	-	CASSERGALYQETQYF	TGTGCCAGCAGTGAAAGGGGGGCCTTGTACCAAGAGACCCAGTACTTC
TRBV28	TRBJ2-7	12	many	-	CASSFDQLEQYF	TGTGCCAGCAGTTTCGACCAGCTTGAGCAGTACTTC
TRBV20-1	TRBJ1-6	16	many	-	CSARDSARTHMEPLHF	TGCAGTGCTAGAGATTCCGCCCGAACGCACATGGAGCCCCTCCACTTT
TRBV6-5	TRBJ2-7	12	many	-	CASTEQGDRQYF	TGTGCCAGCACCGAACAAGGGGACCGGCAGTACTTC
TRBV24-1	TRBJ2-1	12	many	-	CATSDTTRGQFF	TGTGCCACCAGTGATACAACACGGGGGCAGTTCTTC
TRBV28	TRBJ2-1	15	-	-	CAGSFSGGLSYEQFF	TGTGCCGGCAGTTTTTCCGGCGGATTGTCCTACGAGCAGTTCTTC
TRBV6-2/TRBV6-3	TRBJ1-1	15	many	-	CASSYSNLGFTEAFF	TGTGCCAGCAGTTACTCGAATTTGGGATTCACTGAAGCTTTCTTT
TRBV29-1	TRBJ2-7	15	many	TRBD1	CSVEEKDRGTYEQYF	TGCAGCGTTGAAGAGAAGGACAGGGGAACCTACGAGCAGTACTTC
TRBV20-1	TRBJ2-4	18	many	TRBD2	CSARDGGGTSGSLDIQYF	TGCAGTGCTAGAGATGGGGGGGGGACTAGCGGGAGTTTAGACATTCAGTACTTC
TRBV6-1	TRBJ2-7	15	many	TRBD2	CASSGSSGGVYEQYF	TGTGCCAGCAGTGGGTCTAGCGGAGGGGTTTACGAGCAGTACTTC
TRBV15	TRBJ2-7	14	few	-	CATSREAGRYEQYF	TGTGCCACCAGCAGAGAGGCGGGCCGCTACGAGCAGTACTTC
TRBV6-1	TRBJ1-2	13	-	-	CASRLEAEDGYTF	TGTGCCAGCAGACTTGAGGCAGAGGATGGCTACACCTTC
TRBV20-1	TRBJ2-7	13	many	-	CSARVETLYEQYF	TGCAGTGCTAGAGTGGAGACTCTCTACGAGCAGTACTTC
TRBV6-4	TRBJ2-2	16	-	TRBD1	CASRITGGAIVGELFF	TGTGCCAGCAGAATAACAGGGGGCGCTATCGTCGGGGAGCTGTTTTTT
TRBV7-2	TRBJ2-7	14	many	TRBD2	CASSFERDSYEQYF	TGTGCCAGCAGCTTTGAGCGGGACTCCTACGAGCAGTACTTC
TRBV12-3/TRBV12-4	TRBJ2-3	15	many	-	CASIRGAGGTDTQYF	TGTGCCAGCATCCGAGGGGCGGGCGGCACAGATACGCAGTATTTT
TRBV20-1	TRBJ2-5	14	many	-	CSARGLLAQETQYF	TGCAGTGCTAGAGGTTTACTAGCTCAAGAGACCCAGTACTTC
TRBV19	TRBJ1-1	14	-	-	CASRRGIMNTEAFF	TGTGCCAGTAGACGAGGGATCATGAACACTGAAGCTTTCTTT
TRBV12-3/TRBV12-4	TRBJ1-1	16	many	-	CASSFILGQLNTEAFF	TGTGCCAGCAGTTTTATCTTGGGCCAGTTGAACACTGAAGCTTTCTTT
TRBV28	TRBJ2-1	13	many	TRBD2	CASTAGTSGQQFF	TGTGCCAGCACCGCCGGGACTAGCGGACAGCAGTTCTTC
TRBV4-1	TRBJ2-7	18	-	TRBD2	CASSQDLSSGIPLVEQYF	TGCGCCAGCAGCCAAGATCTGTCTAGCGGGATCCCTCTCGTCGAGCAGTACTTC
TRBV3-1	TRBJ2-1	15	-	-	CASSPTLTQNNEQFF	TGTGCCAGCAGCCCGACGTTGACCCAGAACAATGAGCAGTTCTTC
TRBV2	TRBJ1-4	14	many	-	CASSDFSFNEKLFF	TGTGCCAGCAGTGATTTCAGCTTTAATGAAAAACTGTTTTTT
TRBV6-6	TRBJ1-5	15	-	-	CASSYSGGNNQPQHF	TGTGCCAGCAGTTACTCTGGCGGAAACAATCAGCCCCAGCATTTT
TRBV2	TRBJ2-7	11	many	TRBD2	CASTGGYEQYF	TGTGCCAGCACGGGGGGCTACGAGCAGTACTTC
TRBV6-5	TRBJ2-3	15	many	TRBD1	CASSYGAGGADTQYF	TGTGCCAGCAGTTACGGGGCAGGGGGTGCAGATACGCAGTATTTT
TRBV5-1	TRBJ1-1	12	-	-	CASSSGQSEAFF	TGCGCCAGCAGCTCGGGGCAAAGTGAAGCTTTCTTT
TRBV5-1	TRBJ2-5	15	few	-	CASSPGPGGGETQYF	TGCGCCAGCAGCCCAGGCCCGGGCGGTGGGGAGACCCAGTACTTC